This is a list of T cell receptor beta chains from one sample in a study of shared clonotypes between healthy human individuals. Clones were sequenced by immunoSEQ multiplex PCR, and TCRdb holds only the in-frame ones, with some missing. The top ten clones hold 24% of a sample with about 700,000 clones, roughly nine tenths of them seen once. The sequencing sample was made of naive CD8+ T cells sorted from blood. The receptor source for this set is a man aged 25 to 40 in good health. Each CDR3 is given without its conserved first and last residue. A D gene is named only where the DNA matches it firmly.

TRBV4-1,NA,ASSQDSEGVRETQY
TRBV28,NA,ASSLGLGEQY
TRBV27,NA,ASRVGLNEQF
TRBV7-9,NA,ASSTNTEAF
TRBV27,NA,ASSLLGPGNTIY
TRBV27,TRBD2,ASSRTLAGGDTQY
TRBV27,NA,ASQKGGSVTEAF
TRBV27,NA,ASSRGGGNQPQH
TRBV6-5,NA,ASTPVMNTEAF
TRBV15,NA,ATKVGVRETQY
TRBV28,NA,ASSLPTDTGELF
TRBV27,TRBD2,ASSPSAPSGRAAEQF
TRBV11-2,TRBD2,ASSAPGLEGLEQY
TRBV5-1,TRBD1,ASSQTGTAYNEQF
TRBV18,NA,ASSPIMQLDSRPGYT
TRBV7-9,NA,ASSLRDNYEQY
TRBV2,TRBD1,ASYDRGGWGYNEQF
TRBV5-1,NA,ASSLEPFYEQY
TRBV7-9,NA,ASSRPTGTDTQY
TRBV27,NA,ASSLFAGMDEQY
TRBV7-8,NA,ASSLARVGTGELF
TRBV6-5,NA,ASSSDRLNQPQH
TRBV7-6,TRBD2,ASSNPLAGIGTDTQY
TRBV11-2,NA,ASSPGGQGAVTGELF
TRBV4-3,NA,ASSQGEAGYEQY
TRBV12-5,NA,ASGTRVGADGYT
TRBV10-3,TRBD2,AISTSGFSSYNEQF
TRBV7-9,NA,ASRGGTGQTYEQY
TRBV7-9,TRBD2,ASSLREAGNEQF
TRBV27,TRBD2,ASSLLAGTVLEQY
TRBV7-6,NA,ASSSGAYTEAF
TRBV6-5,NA,ASSRGSGELF
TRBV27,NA,ASSFRGFETQY
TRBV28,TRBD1,ATRRDSGNQPQH
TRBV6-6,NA,ASRMTGLDNEQF
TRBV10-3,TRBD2,AISSSELAAYEQY
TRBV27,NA,ASSQGYEQY
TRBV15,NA,ATSTVNYGYT
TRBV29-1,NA,SVGRGGGYEQY